The source of this TCR beta chain is a study of shared clonotypes between healthy human individuals. Germline V gives CDR1 SGHRS, CDR2 YFSETQ. This CDR3 contains 15 residues. The J segment lost 2 bases and the V segment lost 2 bases, leaving 4 bases of the junction unmatched. Libraries were prepared by immunoSEQ multiplex PCR; TCRdb keeps only in-frame clonotypes and omits some of them. The data hold about 1.1 million clones, with approximately 77% observed a single time. The specimen sequenced was memory CD4+ T cells from PBMCs. Stated subset: CD45RA-negative fraction. The chain employs TRBV5-1 and TRBJ2-7; 10 bases fit TRBD2. The TCR was taken from a man aged 18 to 30 in good health. Some clones in this sample may be carry-over from other donors' samples. The CDR3 loop reads CASSFGTSEAYEQYF. In DNA, the CDR3 is TGCGCCAGCAGCTTTGGGACTAGCGAGGCCTACGAGCAGTACTTC.